The 15 T cell receptor beta chains below all came from one sample that was sequenced in a study of metastatic and nonmetastatic thyroid tumors. Using MiXCR, TCRdb re-called clones from the PCR reads. Here the sample spans roughly 25,000 clones, 13% being singletons. Ahead of thyroid surgery, no patient had received treatment of any kind. Sequencing was performed on blood. Receptor source: a female donor with papillary thyroid cancer or a benign thyroid nodule (not recorded which). Some clones in this sample may be carry-over from other donors' samples.

This clone has ten or more counts. The chain employs TRBV6-1 and TRBJ2-7, with 11 nucleotides matching TRBD2. Germline values: CDR1 MNHNS, CDR2 SASEGT. Losses at the gene ends were 6 bases for V and 4 bases for J; bases not matched to a gene: 8. The CDR3 runs to 15 residues. The CDR3 region has the DNA TGTGCCAGCAGGAGGTCACTAGCGGGAGTGTACGAGCAGTACTTC. This codes for CASRRSLAGVYEQYF.

The sample holds many counts of this clone. The chain combines TRBV5-8 with TRBJ2-3; the D is unclear. This CDR3 contains 14 residues. Germline V gives CDR1 SGHTS, CDR2 YDEGEE. V was pared by 4 bases and J by 3 bases, with 12 bases between. The CDR3 nucleotides are TGTGCCAGCAGCAAGGAGTTCGGTACAGATACGCAGTATTTT. Its protein is CASSKEFGTDTQYF.

By proportion, this clone is medium-sized. The rearrangement joins TRBV4-1 to TRBJ1-5; 8 nucleotides align to TRBD1. CDR1 MGHRA and CDR2 YSYEKL come from the germline V gene. V gave up 6 bases and J gave up 8 bases; unmatched junction bases: 6. This CDR3 is 13 amino acids long. The CDR3, as DNA: TGCGCCAGCAGGGACAGGGCTTCTGAGCCCCAGCATTTT. It translates to CASRDRASEPQHF.

In its sample, this clone was seen many times. V usage is TRBV11-1 and J usage is TRBJ2-1, with TRBD2 matching over 14 bases. Germline V lookup: CDR1 SGHAT, CDR2 FQDESV (reference sequence). The CDR3 contains 18 residues. V shed 5 bases and J 2 bases; nucleotides not matched to a gene: 8. CDR3 sequence reads: CASSPQTSGRGTYNEQFF. CDR3 sequence (DNA): TGTGCCAGCAGCCCTCAGACTAGCGGGAGGGGAACCTACAATGAGCAGTTCTTC.

Worth noting for this clone: Likely a read error: the CDR3 ends without its conserved phenylalanine or tryptophan. The limits of the CDR3 on the DNA are not certain, so only TCRdb's listed CDR3 is given. The chain recombines TRBV9 with TRBJ2-1; the table's D call TRBD2 went unverified against the DNA. Counting both end residues, the CDR3 totals 9 amino acids. CDR1 and CDR2 (germline): SGDLS, YYNGEE. CDR3 sequence reads: CASSVAASP.

This clone is medium-sized. V and J are TRBV11-2 and TRBJ2-7; 12 positions match TRBD1. Germline V gives CDR1 SGHAT, CDR2 FQNNGV. Trimming at V came to 0 bases and at J to 6 bases, leaving 3 bases not matched to a gene. This CDR3 is built from 15 residues. The CDR3: CASSLEGTGGSEQYF. The CDR3 region has the DNA TGTGCCAGCAGCTTAGAGGGGACAGGGGGCTCCGAGCAGTACTTC. The whole variable domain, remainder taken from reference TRBV11-2 and TRBJ2-7, is EAGVAQSPRYKIIEKRQSVAFWCNPISGHATLYWYQQILGQGPKLLIQFQNNGVVDDSQLPKDRFSAERLKGVDSTLKIQPAKLEDSAVYLCASSLEGTGGSEQYFGPGTRLTVT.

There are many counts of this clone. The chain couples TRBV5-6 to TRBJ2-3; D is undetermined. CDR3 length: 12 amino acids. The V end lost 4 bases, the J end lost 3 bases, and 6 bases lay between the germline ends. Germline assignment: CDR1 SGHDT and CDR2 YYEEEE. The CDR3 reads CASSEATDTQYF. The CDR3 nucleotides read TGTGCCAGCAGCGAGGCGACAGATACGCAGTATTTT.

In this sample, this clone turned up many times. The CDR3 region is CASSSSGTSYNEQFF. As DNA, the CDR3 is TGTGCCAGCAGTTCCTCCGGGACTAGCTACAATGAGCAGTTCTTC. The chain is built from TRBV6-2 or TRBV6-3 and TRBJ2-1; 8 nucleotides match TRBD2. Germline lookup yields CDR1 MNHEY and CDR2 SVGEGT. This CDR3 spans 15 amino acids. V was clipped by 4 bases and J by 3 bases; unmatched bases: 5.

In this sample, this clone turned up many times. V and J are TRBV6-4 and TRBJ2-2, with 7 positions matching TRBD2. The V gene end was trimmed by 5 bases and the J gene end by 6 bases; junction bases not matched to a gene: 9. CDR1 is MRHNA and CDR2 is SNTAGT in the germline V gene. CDR3 size: 15 residues. The CDR3 reads CASSSSREHSGELFF. The CDR3 nucleotides read TGTGCCAGCAGTTCCTCGCGGGAGCACTCCGGGGAGCTGTTTTTT.

This clone has more than one count but fewer than ten. The rearrangement joins TRBV6-1 to TRBJ2-7; 14 bases align to TRBD2. Germline V gene data show CDR1 as MNHNS and CDR2 as SASEGT. The CDR3 runs 15 residues. J lost 7 bases, V lost 3 bases, and 5 bases had no gene match. The CDR3 loop reads CASSDRGLAGVEQYF. CDR3 nucleotides: TGTGCCAGCAGTGACAGGGGACTAGCGGGAGTAGAGCAGTACTTC.

The table lists this clone with many counts. The chain joins TRBV12-3 or TRBV12-4 to TRBJ2-1; 8 nucleotides agree with TRBD2. Trimming removed 6 bases from V and 9 bases from J; junction bases left unmatched: 7. CDR3 length: 13 amino acids. The CDR3 loop reads CASRAGVSGEQFF. The CDR3 bases are TGTGCCAGCAGAGCGGGGGTCTCGGGTGAGCAGTTCTTC.

Notes on this clone: A much larger clone is a single base away; this may be a read error. This sequence joins TRBV28 and TRBJ1-4; tentative D call: TRBD1 (5 bases). Germline assignment: CDR1 MDHEN and CDR2 SYDVKM. With 4 bases removed from V and 8 bases from J, the gap between germline ends came to 17 bases. The CDR3 sequence is 15 residues long. In DNA form, the CDR3 reads TGTGCCAGCAGTTCGTTCGCAGGGAGGGTCGAAAAACTGTTTTTT. Its protein is CASSSFAGRVEKLFF.

The chain uses TRBV24-1 and TRBJ2-1, with D uncertain. The V end lost 5 bases, the J end lost 8 bases, and 18 bases lay between the germline ends. This CDR3 has 15 residues. Germline values: CDR1 KGHDR, CDR2 SFDVKD. This chain's CDR3 is CATSVGQSVGHEQFF. The CDR3 DNA reads as TGTGCCACCAGTGTAGGGCAGTCAGTAGGTCATGAGCAGTTCTTC.

The rearrangement links TRBV2 to TRBJ1-2, with D tentatively TRBD1 (6 bases). The CDR3 spans 13 residues. V was clipped by 5 bases and J by 10 bases, with 17 bases between them. Germline CDR1 SNHLY, CDR2 FYNNEI. The CDR3 DNA sequence: TGTGCCAGCAGTATATCCAACAGGGTTGTCTACACCTTC. Protein product: CASSISNRVVYTF.

This clone is labeled medium-sized. In nucleotides, the CDR3 is TGTGCCAGCAGCCCGACTAGCGCCAGCTCCTACGAGCAGTACTTC. It encodes CASSPTSASSYEQYF. This chain links TRBV11-1 with TRBJ2-7, with 8 bases identical to TRBD2. Germline CDR1 is SGHAT and CDR2 is FQDESV (reference sequence). The V gene end was trimmed by 5 bases and the J gene end by 0 bases; junction bases not matched to a gene: 6. CDR3 length: 15 residues.